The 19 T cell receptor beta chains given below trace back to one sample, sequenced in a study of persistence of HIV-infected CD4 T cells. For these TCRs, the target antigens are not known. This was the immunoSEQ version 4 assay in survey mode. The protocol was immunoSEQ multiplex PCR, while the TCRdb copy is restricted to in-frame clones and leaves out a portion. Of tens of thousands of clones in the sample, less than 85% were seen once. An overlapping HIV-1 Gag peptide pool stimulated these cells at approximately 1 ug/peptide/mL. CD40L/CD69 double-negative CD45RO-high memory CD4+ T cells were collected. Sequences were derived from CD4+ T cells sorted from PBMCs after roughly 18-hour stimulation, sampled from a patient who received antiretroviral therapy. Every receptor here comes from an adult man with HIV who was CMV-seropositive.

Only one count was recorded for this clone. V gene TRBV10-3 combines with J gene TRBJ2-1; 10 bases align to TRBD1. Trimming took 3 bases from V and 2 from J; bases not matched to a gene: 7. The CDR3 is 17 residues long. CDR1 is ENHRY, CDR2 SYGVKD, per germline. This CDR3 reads CAISDLGQGGPYNEQFF. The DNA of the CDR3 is TGTGCCATCAGTGACCTCGGACAGGGGGGGCCCTACAATGAGCAGTTCTTC.

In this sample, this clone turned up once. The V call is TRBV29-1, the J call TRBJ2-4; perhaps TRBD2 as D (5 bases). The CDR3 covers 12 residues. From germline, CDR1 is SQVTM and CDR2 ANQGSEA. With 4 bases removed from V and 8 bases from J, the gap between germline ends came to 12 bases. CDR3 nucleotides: TGCAGCGTTGCGTCAGCGAGGGACATTCAGTACTTC. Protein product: CSVASARDIQYF.

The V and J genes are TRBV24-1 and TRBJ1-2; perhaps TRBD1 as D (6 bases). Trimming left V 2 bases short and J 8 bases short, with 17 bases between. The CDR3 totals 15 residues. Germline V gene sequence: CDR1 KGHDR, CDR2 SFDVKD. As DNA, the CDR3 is TGTGCCACCAGTGATTCCGGGACACAGGTTCAGGGCTACACCTTC. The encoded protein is CATSDSGTQVQGYTF.

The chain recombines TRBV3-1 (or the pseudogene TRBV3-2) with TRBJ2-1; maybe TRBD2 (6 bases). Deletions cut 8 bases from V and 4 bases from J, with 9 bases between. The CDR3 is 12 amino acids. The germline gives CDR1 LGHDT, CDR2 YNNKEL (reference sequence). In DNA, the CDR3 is TGTGCCAGCGCCGGGGGATACAATGAGCAGTTCTTC. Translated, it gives CASAGGYNEQFF.

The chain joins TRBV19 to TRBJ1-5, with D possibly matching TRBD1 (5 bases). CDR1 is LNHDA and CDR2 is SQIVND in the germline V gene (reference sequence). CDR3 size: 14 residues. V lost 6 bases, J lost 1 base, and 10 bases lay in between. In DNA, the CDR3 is TGTGCCAGTAGAGGGGCAGGGAGCAATCAGCCCCAGCATTTT. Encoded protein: CASRGAGSNQPQHF.

CDR3 region: CASSPGQGKSPLHF. The CDR3 DNA follows: TGTGCCAGCAGCCCCGGACAGGGTAAATCACCCCTCCACTTT. J is TRBJ1-6 and V is TRBV3-1 (or the pseudogene TRBV3-2); 8 bases fit TRBD1. This CDR3 contains 14 residues. After removal of 4 bases from V and 10 bases from J, the junction contained 6 bases not matched to a gene. The germline CDR1 and CDR2 sequences are LGHDT and YNNKEL (reference sequence).

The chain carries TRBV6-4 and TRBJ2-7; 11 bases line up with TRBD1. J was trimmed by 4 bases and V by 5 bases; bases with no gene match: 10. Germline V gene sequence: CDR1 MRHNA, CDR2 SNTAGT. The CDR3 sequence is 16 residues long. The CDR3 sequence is CASSRARDRGWYEQYF. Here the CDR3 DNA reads TGTGCCAGCAGTCGGGCCCGGGACAGGGGGTGGTACGAGCAGTACTTC.

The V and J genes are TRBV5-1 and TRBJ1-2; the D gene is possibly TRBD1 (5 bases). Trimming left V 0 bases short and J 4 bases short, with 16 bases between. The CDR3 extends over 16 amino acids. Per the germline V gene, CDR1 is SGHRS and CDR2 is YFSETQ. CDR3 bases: TGCGCCAGCAGCTTGGTAGCGTGGGGGGACTCCTATGGCTACACCTTC. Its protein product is CASSLVAWGDSYGYTF.

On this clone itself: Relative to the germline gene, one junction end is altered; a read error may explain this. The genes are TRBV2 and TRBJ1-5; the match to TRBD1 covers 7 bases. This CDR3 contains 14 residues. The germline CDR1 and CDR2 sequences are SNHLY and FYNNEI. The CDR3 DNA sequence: TGTGCCAGCGGGGGGACAGCAGGGAATCAACCCCAGCATTTT. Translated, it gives CASGGTAGNQPQHF.

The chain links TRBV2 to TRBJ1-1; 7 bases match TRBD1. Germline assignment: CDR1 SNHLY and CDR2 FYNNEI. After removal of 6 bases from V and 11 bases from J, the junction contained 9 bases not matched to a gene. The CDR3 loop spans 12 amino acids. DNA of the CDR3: TGTGCCAGCAGGGGGAACAGGGGTGCGGCTTTCTTT. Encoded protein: CASRGNRGAAFF.

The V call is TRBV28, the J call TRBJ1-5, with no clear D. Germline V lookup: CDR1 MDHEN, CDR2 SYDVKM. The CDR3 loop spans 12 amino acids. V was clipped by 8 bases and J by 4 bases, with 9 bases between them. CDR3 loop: CASWSLNQPQHF. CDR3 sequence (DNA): TGTGCCAGCTGGTCATTGAATCAGCCCCAGCATTTT.

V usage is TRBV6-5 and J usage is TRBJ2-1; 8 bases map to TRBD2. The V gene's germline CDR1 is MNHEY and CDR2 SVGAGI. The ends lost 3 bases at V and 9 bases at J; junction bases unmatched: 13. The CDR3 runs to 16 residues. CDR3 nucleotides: TGTGCCAGCAGTTATAGTTCGGGGGGGACCACCTTTGAGCAGTTCTTC. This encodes CASSYSSGGTTFEQFF.

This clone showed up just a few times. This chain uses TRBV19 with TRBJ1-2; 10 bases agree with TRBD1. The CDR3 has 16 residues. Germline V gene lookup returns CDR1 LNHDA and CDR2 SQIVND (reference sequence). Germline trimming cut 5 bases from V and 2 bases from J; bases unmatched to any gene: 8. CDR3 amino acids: CASSARDRGVNYGYTF. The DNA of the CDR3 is TGTGCCAGTAGTGCGAGGGACAGGGGCGTCAACTATGGCTACACCTTC.

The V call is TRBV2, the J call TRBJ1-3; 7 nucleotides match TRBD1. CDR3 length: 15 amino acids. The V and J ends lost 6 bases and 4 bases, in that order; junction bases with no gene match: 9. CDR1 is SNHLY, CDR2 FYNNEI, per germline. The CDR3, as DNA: TGTGCCAGCAGCTCCGCGGGACAGCTAGGAAACACCATATATTTT. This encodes CASSSAGQLGNTIYF.

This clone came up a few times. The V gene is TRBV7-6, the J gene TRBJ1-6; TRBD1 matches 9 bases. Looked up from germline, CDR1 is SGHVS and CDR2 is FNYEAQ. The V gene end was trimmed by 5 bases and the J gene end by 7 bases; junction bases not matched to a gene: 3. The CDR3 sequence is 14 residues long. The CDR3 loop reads CASSLQGANSPLHF. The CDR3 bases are TGTGCCAGCAGCCTACAGGGGGCGAATTCACCCCTCCACTTT.

The CDR3 bases are TGTGCCAGCAGCCGAGAGGAGTCAGCTACGCAGTATTTT. This encodes CASSREESATQYF. The chain links TRBV11-3 to TRBJ2-3; D remains unclear. Between the trimmed V and J ends, which lost 5 bases and 8 bases, there was a span of 14 bases. Germline assignment: CDR1 SGHNT and CDR2 YENEEA. This CDR3 is 13 amino acids long.

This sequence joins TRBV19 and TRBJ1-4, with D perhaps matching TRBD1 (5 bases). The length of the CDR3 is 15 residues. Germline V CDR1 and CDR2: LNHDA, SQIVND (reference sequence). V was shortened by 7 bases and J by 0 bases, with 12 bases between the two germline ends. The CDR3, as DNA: TGTGCCAGTAACGGGGCCGAAGCAACTAATGAAAAACTGTTTTTT. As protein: CASNGAEATNEKLFF.

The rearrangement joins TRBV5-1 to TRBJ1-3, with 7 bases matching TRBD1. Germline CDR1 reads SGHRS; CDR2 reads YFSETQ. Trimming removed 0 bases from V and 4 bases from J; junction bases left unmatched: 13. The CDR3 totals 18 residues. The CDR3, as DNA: TGCGCCAGCAGCTTGGCGGGAGGAGGGGGCTCTCGCGGAAACACCATATATTTT. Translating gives CASSLAGGGGSRGNTIYF.

The CDR3: CASSQPVSGGATTDTQYF. The DNA of the CDR3 is TGTGCCAGCAGCCAACCGGTTAGCGGGGGGGCGACGACAGATACGCAGTATTTT. The V call is TRBV4-2, the J call TRBJ2-3, with 11 bases lining up with TRBD2. V lost 2 bases and J lost 3; bases outside the gene matches: 10. This CDR3 comprises 18 residues. Germline CDR1 reads LGHNA; CDR2 reads YNFKEQ.